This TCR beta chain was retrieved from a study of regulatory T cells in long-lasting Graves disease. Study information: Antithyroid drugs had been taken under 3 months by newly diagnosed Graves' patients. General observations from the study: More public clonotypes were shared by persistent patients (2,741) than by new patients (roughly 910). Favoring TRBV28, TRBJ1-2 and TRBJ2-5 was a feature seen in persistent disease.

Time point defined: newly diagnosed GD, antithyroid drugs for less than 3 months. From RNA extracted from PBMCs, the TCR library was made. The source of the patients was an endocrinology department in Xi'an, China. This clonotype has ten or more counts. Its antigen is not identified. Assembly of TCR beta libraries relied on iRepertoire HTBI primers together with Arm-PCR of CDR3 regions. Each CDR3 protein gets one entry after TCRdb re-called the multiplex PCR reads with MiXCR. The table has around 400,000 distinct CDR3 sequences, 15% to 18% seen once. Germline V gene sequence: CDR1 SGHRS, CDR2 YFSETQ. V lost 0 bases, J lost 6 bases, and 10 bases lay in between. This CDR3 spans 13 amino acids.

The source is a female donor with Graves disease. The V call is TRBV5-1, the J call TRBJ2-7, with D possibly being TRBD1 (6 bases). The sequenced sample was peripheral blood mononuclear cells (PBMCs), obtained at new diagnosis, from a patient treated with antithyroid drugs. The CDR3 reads CASSLEQGREQYF. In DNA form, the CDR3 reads TGCGCCAGCAGCTTGGAGCAGGGGCGCGAGCAGTACTTC.